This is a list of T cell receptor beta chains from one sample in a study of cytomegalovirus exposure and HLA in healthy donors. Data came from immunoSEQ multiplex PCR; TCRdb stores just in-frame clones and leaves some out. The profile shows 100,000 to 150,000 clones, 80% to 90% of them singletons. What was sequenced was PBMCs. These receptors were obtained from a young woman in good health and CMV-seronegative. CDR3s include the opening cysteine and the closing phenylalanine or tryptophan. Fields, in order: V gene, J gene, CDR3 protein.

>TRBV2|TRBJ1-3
CARTGTGGNTIYF
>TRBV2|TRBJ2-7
CASREGGTGGYEQYF
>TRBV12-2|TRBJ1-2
CASRVIQGPYYGYTF
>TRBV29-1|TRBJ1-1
CSVLGGAGNTEAFF
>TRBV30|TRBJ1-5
CAWSVRSRGPQHF
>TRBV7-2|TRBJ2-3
CASSLGLQGTQYF
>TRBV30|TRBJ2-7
CAWMVGLEQYF
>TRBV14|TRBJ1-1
CASSRRAEAFF
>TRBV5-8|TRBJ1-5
CASSFQTMRNQPQHF
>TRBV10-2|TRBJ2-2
CASSALAGGLNTGELFF
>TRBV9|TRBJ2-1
CASNLQGAPTDEQFF
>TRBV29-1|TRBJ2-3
CSALDYSTDTQYF
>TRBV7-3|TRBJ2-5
CASSLLPGLAGGQETQYF
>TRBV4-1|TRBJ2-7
CASSQDRSYEQYF
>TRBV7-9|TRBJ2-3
CASSVGLATFVTDTQYF
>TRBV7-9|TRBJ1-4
CASSLDGGSNEKLFF
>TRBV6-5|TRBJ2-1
CASRRLAGSYNEQFF
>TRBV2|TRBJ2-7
CASMEVQEQYF
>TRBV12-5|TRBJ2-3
CASGLATLAGGSTDTQYF
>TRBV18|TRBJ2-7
CASSPGQGIYEQYF
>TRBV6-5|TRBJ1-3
CASRSGKGTGNTIYF
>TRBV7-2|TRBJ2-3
CASSLQLAGDTDTQYF
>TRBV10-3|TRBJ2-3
CAINGLAGEVADTQYF
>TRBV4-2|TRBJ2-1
CASSQLSGSMNEQFF
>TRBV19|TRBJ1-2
CASSAINGLRANYGYTF
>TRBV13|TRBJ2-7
CASSLGHGSGEQYF
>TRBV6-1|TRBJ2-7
CASILRDSRYEQYF
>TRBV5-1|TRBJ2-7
CASSSGQYEQYF
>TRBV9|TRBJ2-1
CASSNSDRVEQFF
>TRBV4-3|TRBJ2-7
CASSHRQGSYEQYF
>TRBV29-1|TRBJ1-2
CSVYRGTNYGYTF
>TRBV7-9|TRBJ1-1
CASSFHASSGNTEAFF
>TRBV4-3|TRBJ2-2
CASSQDPSGLAGELFF
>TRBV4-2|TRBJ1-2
CASSEHTGANYGYTF
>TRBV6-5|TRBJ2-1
CASSYRGIALAEQFF
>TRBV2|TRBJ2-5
CASSMGLAKKQETQYF
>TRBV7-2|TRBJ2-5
CTSSSETSGRIKTQYF
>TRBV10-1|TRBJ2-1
CASSGQSPGNEQFF
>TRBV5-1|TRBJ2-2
CASSLVPGANTGELFF
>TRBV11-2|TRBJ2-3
CASSLDWGTDSTDTQYF
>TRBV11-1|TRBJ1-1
CASSLVGSTEAFF
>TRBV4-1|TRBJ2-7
CASSQEPSSSAYEQYF